This T cell receptor (beta chain) came from a study of cytotoxic CD8 clonotypes in ibrutinib-treated CLL. As for the study in general: Outcomes included around 24 partial and 2 complete responses; after median about 68 months, around 15 stayed remitted and 12 progressed. Averaging across samples gave about 240,000 productive templates and about 94,000 productive rearrangements.

TCRdb's table, derived via immunoSEQ multiplex PCR, lists solely in-frame clones and lacks some. The top ten clones hold 13% of a sample with some 46,000 clones, roughly three quarters of them seen once. Looked up from germline, CDR1 is LNHDA and CDR2 is SQIVND (reference sequence). J gave up 4 bases and V 5 bases, and 5 bases lay outside the gene matches. CDR3 length: 15 amino acids. A note on this clone: What it recognizes is unknown.

Study-level points and caveats: Exceeding age-matched healthy donors, baseline clonality also tracked the counts of circulating CD8+ T cells.

The source of roughly 1.9 micrograms of genomic DNA for TCR beta libraries was cryopreserved PBMCs. The sequenced sample was PBMCs, obtained after 12 months of ibrutinib treatment. The chain recombines TRBV19 with TRBJ2-1; 10 bases are shared with TRBD2. The origin of this receptor is a human donor with chronic lymphocytic leukemia. CDR3 coding DNA: TGTGCCAGTAGTTGGACTAGCGGTGATTACAATGAGCAGTTCTTC. Translation gives CASSWTSGDYNEQFF.